This passage covers 30 T cell receptor beta chains from one sample sequenced in a study of identical twins. TCRdb re-analysed the 5' RACE reads in MiXCR, keeping a single row per CDR3 protein. Counted here are fewer than 900,000 distinct CDR3 sequences, less than 25% occurring once; the ten biggest clones make up 4% to 5.5%. These data are also associated with another study on T cells expressing NK-cell markers.

The sample comprised PBMCs. Source of these receptors: a woman under 30 in good health.

This clonotype was seen only a few times. The chain uses TRBV25-1 and TRBJ2-3, with D possibly being TRBD2 (6 bases). CDR1 is MGHDK, CDR2 SYGVNS, per germline. The V and J ends lost 4 bases and 6 bases respectively, with 14 bases between them. This CDR3 is 14 amino acids long. The CDR3 coding sequence is TGTGCCAGCAGTGGACTAGGACCCACGGATACGCAGTATTTT. Amino acid sequence: CASSGLGPTDTQYF.

The chain carries TRBV5-1 and TRBJ2-3; 10 bases match TRBD2. V was clipped by 0 bases and J by 3 bases; unmatched bases: 4. The CDR3 totals 16 residues. CDR1 SGHRS and CDR2 YFSETQ come from the germline V gene. CDR3 loop: CASSLESSGGTDTQYF. In DNA, the CDR3 is TGCGCCAGCAGCTTGGAGTCTAGCGGGGGAACAGATACGCAGTATTTT.

Only a few counts were recorded for this clonotype. The V call is TRBV7-6, the J call TRBJ2-5, with D possibly matching TRBD2 (6 bases). The CDR3 consists of 16 residues. The germline V gene has CDR1 SGHVS and CDR2 FNYEAQ. V was cut by 2 bases and J by 5 bases, with 18 bases left in between. The CDR3 region has the DNA TGTGCCAGCAGCTTACGGCCCCCTAGCGTATGGGAGACCCAGTACTTC. It translates to CASSLRPPSVWETQYF. Together with reference TRBV7-6 and TRBJ2-5, the CDR3 gives the full variable domain: GAGVSQSPRYKVTKRGQDVALRCDPISGHVSLYWYRQALGQGPEFLTYFNYEAQQDKSGLPNDRFSAERPEGSISTLTIQRTEQRDSAMYRCASSLRPPSVWETQYFGPGTRLLVL.

The sample holds a few counts of this clonotype. The rearrangement joins TRBV5-1 to TRBJ1-1; no clear D gene. Germline CDR1 SGHRS, CDR2 YFSETQ. Trimming removed 1 base at V and 2 bases at J, with 9 bases between. This CDR3 is 14 amino acids long. As DNA, the CDR3 is TGCGCCAGCAGCTTGCAGGTGGCAAACACTGAAGCTTTCTTT. Amino acid sequence: CASSLQVANTEAFF.

There are a few counts of this clonotype. The V call is TRBV5-1, the J call TRBJ2-6; D not resolved. The V end was cut by 5 bases, the J end by 2 bases, with 5 bases between. Germline assignment: CDR1 SGHRS and CDR2 YFSETQ. The CDR3 has 13 amino acids. CDR3 protein: CASSRTGANVLTF. CDR3 in DNA: TGCGCCAGCAGTCGAACTGGGGCCAACGTCCTGACTTTC.

This clonotype was counted many times. V and J are TRBV27 and TRBJ2-1; D possibly corresponds to TRBD2 (6 bases). The CDR3 covers 12 residues. Trimming took off 7 bases at V and 6 bases at J, with 10 bases between the two ends. Looked up from germline, CDR1 is MNHEY and CDR2 is SMNVEV (reference sequence). The CDR3 region is CASTGTLNEQFF. The CDR3 DNA reads TGTGCCAGCACCGGGACTCTCAATGAGCAGTTCTTC.

This chain links TRBV6-1 with TRBJ2-1; TRBD2 agrees at 13 bases. After removal of 6 bases from V and 0 bases from J, the junction contained 2 bases not matched to a gene. This CDR3 spans 16 amino acids. Germline CDR1 MNHNS, CDR2 SASEGT. The CDR3 here is CASRRTSGGSYNEQFF. CDR3 DNA sequence: TGTGCCAGCAGGCGGACTAGCGGGGGCTCCTACAATGAGCAGTTCTTC.

In this sample, this clonotype turned up many times. In DNA form, the CDR3 reads TGCAGTGCTTCACCGGGACAGGCTAACTATGGCTACACCTTC. Protein: CSASPGQANYGYTF. The genes are TRBV20-1 and TRBJ1-2, with 8 bases lining up with TRBD1. Germline V gives CDR1 DFQATT, CDR2 SNEGSKA (reference sequence). This CDR3 has 14 residues. After removal of 5 bases from V and 0 bases from J, the junction contained 5 bases not matched to a gene.

This clonotype was seen a few times. This chain uses TRBV12-3 or TRBV12-4 with TRBJ2-1; 9 bases are shared with TRBD1. The CDR3 runs to 15 residues. J gave up 9 bases and V 5 bases, and 11 bases lay outside the gene matches. DNA of the CDR3: TGTGCCAGCAGTACCGGGACAGGGTTTGGTGTTGAGCAGTTCTTC. This encodes CASSTGTGFGVEQFF.

V is TRBV24-1 and J is TRBJ2-1; D call uncertain. The germline gives CDR1 KGHDR, CDR2 SFDVKD. There are 11 residues in the CDR3. Trimming cost V 1 base and J 9 bases, with 3 bases left between them. The CDR3 DNA sequence: TGTGCCACCAGTGATTTTAGTGAGCAGTTCTTC. Amino acids: CATSDFSEQFF.

This clonotype was recorded at least ten times. The chain recombines TRBV5-1 with TRBJ1-1; D gene ambiguous. CDR3 length equals 15 residues. Germline loops: CDR1 SGHRS, CDR2 YFSETQ. Trimming removed 0 bases at V and 0 bases at J, with 9 bases between. Here the CDR3 DNA reads TGCGCCAGCAGCTTGGAGGGCGGATTGAACACTGAAGCTTTCTTT. This encodes CASSLEGGLNTEAFF.

The V and J genes are TRBV12-5 and TRBJ2-5, with D perhaps being TRBD1 or TRBD2 (5 bases each). The CDR3 is made up of 16 amino acids. Trimming removed 5 bases from V and 9 bases from J, with 25 bases in between. Germline V gene data show CDR1 as LGHNT and CDR2 as FRNRAP. CDR3 residues: CASGIERGPARGPQYF. For the CDR3, the DNA is TGTGCTAGTGGTATCGAACGGGGACCGGCCAGAGGACCCCAGTACTTC.

Only a few counts were recorded for this clonotype. This chain connects TRBV29-1 to TRBJ2-2; D is unclear. Germline values: CDR1 SQVTM, CDR2 ANQGSEA. The CDR3 length is 14 residues. Trimming pared 4 bases from V and 9 bases from J, leaving 18 bases between. The CDR3 loop is CSVAVRSLSRELFF. The CDR3 DNA follows: TGCAGCGTTGCTGTCAGGAGCTTATCCCGGGAGCTGTTTTTT.

This clonotype showed up just a few times. The chain carries TRBV12-3 or TRBV12-4 and TRBJ1-2; D might be TRBD1 (5 bases). V shed 3 bases and J shed 7 bases, with 9 bases lying between them. The length of the CDR3 is 12 residues. The CDR3 reads CASSLFRAGYTF. For the CDR3, the DNA is TGTGCCAGCAGTTTGTTCAGGGCTGGCTACACCTTC.

The chain recombines TRBV25-1 with TRBJ2-5; tentatively, D is TRBD2 (5 bases). The ends were cut back, 1 base at V and 6 bases at J, with 12 bases in the middle. The CDR3 totals 14 residues. The germline V gene encodes CDR1 MGHDK and CDR2 SYGVNS. CDR3 coding DNA: TGTGCCAGCAGTGAATTGGGGAGTTGGAAGACCCAGTACTTC. The encoded protein is CASSELGSWKTQYF.

This clonotype has more than one count but fewer than ten. This chain joins TRBV20-1 and TRBJ2-1; D is ambiguous. CDR1 is DFQATT, CDR2 SNEGSKA, per germline (reference sequence). The CDR3 loop spans 12 amino acids. The V end was cut by 3 bases, the J end by 8 bases, with 11 bases between. The CDR3 nucleotides read TGCAGTGCTAGCCTGGTTGGAGATGAGCAGTTCTTC. Translation: CSASLVGDEQFF.

In this sample, this clonotype turned up once. The rearrangement joins TRBV7-9 to TRBJ2-7; D is undetermined. Trimming removed 6 bases at V and 6 bases at J, with 9 bases between. This CDR3 has 11 residues. Germline V lookup: CDR1 SEHNR, CDR2 FQNEAQ (reference sequence). CDR3 loop: CASSLKREQYF. The CDR3 nucleotides are TGTGCCAGCAGTTTAAAGCGCGAGCAGTACTTC.

This clonotype was observed many times. The CDR3 DNA reads TGCAGTGCTAGCGTAAGCTCCTACAATGAGCAGTTCTTC. It yields the protein CSASVSSYNEQFF. The chain links TRBV20-1 to TRBJ2-1; D gene unclear. The CDR3 sequence is 13 residues long. V was trimmed by 3 bases and J by 0 bases, leaving 6 bases between them. CDR1 and CDR2 from the germline V gene are DFQATT and SNEGSKA (reference sequence).

The CDR3 region is CASSSPGRDRTDTQYF. CDR3 in DNA: TGTGCCAGCAGTTCCCCGGGGCGGGACCGCACAGATACGCAGTATTTT. The chain couples TRBV6-2 or TRBV6-3 to TRBJ2-3, with D possibly being TRBD2 (6 bases). Germline V gene sequence: CDR1 MNHEY, CDR2 SVGEGT. The CDR3 is made up of 16 amino acids. V lost 4 bases to trimming and J lost 1 base, with 15 bases between them.

This clonotype was found a few times. The chain recombines TRBV15 with TRBJ2-1; the D is unclear. V was cut by 5 bases and J by 9 bases, with 8 bases left in between. The CDR3 consists of 11 residues. Germline V gene data show CDR1 as LNHNV and CDR2 as YYDKDF (reference sequence). Here the CDR3 reads CATSLVAEQFF. The CDR3 DNA sequence: TGTGCCACCAGCTTGGTGGCTGAGCAGTTCTTC.

Only a few counts were recorded for this clonotype. The chain recombines TRBV20-1 with TRBJ2-1, with D uncertain. Trimming left V 0 bases short and J 11 bases short, with 11 bases between. CDR1 is DFQATT, CDR2 SNEGSKA, per germline (reference sequence). This CDR3 is 12 amino acids long. CDR3 region: CSARDLHPQQFF. CDR3 nucleotides: TGCAGTGCTAGAGATCTTCACCCGCAGCAGTTCTTC.

This clonotype was observed a handful of times. The gene calls are TRBV20-1 and TRBJ2-3; D unresolved. The CDR3 is made up of 12 amino acids. The V gene's germline CDR1 is DFQATT and CDR2 SNEGSKA (reference sequence). V gave up 6 bases and J gave up 1 base, with 8 bases separating them. The CDR3 spells CSAAEGTDTQYF. The CDR3, as DNA: TGCAGTGCGGCCGAGGGCACAGATACGCAGTATTTT.

This clonotype turned up a few times. The chain links TRBV5-1 to TRBJ1-2; the D is unclear. The V gene lost 0 bases and the J gene lost 8 bases, with 11 bases spanning the gap. Germline V CDR1 and CDR2: SGHRS, YFSETQ. The CDR3 extends over 13 amino acids. The chain's CDR3 is CASSLALADGYTF. The CDR3 DNA sequence: TGCGCCAGCAGCTTGGCCCTAGCCGACGGCTACACCTTC.

This clonotype turned up a few times. The rearrangement uses TRBV27 and TRBJ1-1; D remains unclear. This CDR3 has 13 amino acids. The V end lost 5 bases, the J end lost 5 bases, and 12 bases lay between the germline ends. Germline values: CDR1 MNHEY, CDR2 SMNVEV (reference sequence). The CDR3 bases are TGTGCCAGCAGTATAACAGTCTGGACTGAAGCTTTCTTT. It codes for CASSITVWTEAFF.

The rearrangement links TRBV18 to TRBJ2-3, with D perhaps matching TRBD1 (6 bases). This CDR3 has 15 residues. Germline V lookup: CDR1 KGHSH, CDR2 LQKENI. The V gene lost 3 bases and the J gene lost 3 bases, with 13 bases spanning the gap. The CDR3 nucleotides read TGTGCCAGCTCACCTAGGGGGTCAAGGACAGATACGCAGTATTTT. Translated: CASSPRGSRTDTQYF.

This clonotype showed up many times. This sequence joins TRBV10-3 and TRBJ2-7; 7 bases line up with TRBD2. The CDR3 totals 14 residues. The trim removed 4 bases at V and 1 base at J, leaving 4 bases unmatched. Looked up from germline, CDR1 is ENHRY and CDR2 is SYGVKD. CDR3: CAISGSGASYEQYF. CDR3 in DNA: TGTGCCATCAGTGGAAGCGGGGCTTCCTACGAGCAGTACTTC.

The chain links TRBV15 to TRBJ2-1, with a weak D call TRBD2 (6 bases). This CDR3 is built from 16 residues. V shed 0 bases and J shed 10 bases, with 19 bases lying between them. Germline values: CDR1 LNHNV, CDR2 YYDKDF (reference sequence). CDR3 in amino acids: CATSRDIGLGDFEQFF. CDR3 in DNA: TGTGCCACCAGCAGAGATATTGGCCTAGGGGACTTCGAGCAGTTCTTC.

This clonotype was observed many times. This sequence joins TRBV20-1 and TRBJ2-1, with 10 positions matching TRBD1. V shed 1 base and J 3 bases; nucleotides not matched to a gene: 6. The CDR3 is 16 amino acids. Germline V CDR1 and CDR2: DFQATT, SNEGSKA (reference sequence). The DNA of the CDR3 is TGCAGTGCTAGAGCTGCGGGACAGGGGTTCTACAATGAGCAGTTCTTC. The encoded protein is CSARAAGQGFYNEQFF.

This clonotype was recorded a few times. The chain is built from TRBV5-6 and TRBJ2-2; D may correspond to TRBD1 or TRBD2 (5 bases each). Germline V gives CDR1 SGHDT, CDR2 YYEEEE. Trimming cost V 0 bases and J 4 bases, with 7 bases left between them. The CDR3 is 14 residues long. This CDR3 reads CASSLGGITGELFF. Written as DNA, the CDR3 is TGTGCCAGCAGCTTGGGGGGGATCACCGGGGAGCTGTTTTTT.

This clonotype was detected only a few times. The J gene is TRBJ2-7, the V gene TRBV20-1, with 9 bases matching TRBD1. There are 14 residues in the CDR3. V shed 3 bases and J 2 bases; nucleotides not matched to a gene: 5. CDR1 is DFQATT, CDR2 SNEGSKA, per germline (reference sequence). In nucleotides, the CDR3 is TGCAGTGCTAGTTCCGGGACAGGGACCTACGAGCAGTACTTC. It encodes CSASSGTGTYEQYF.